The 24 T cell receptor beta chains below all came from one sample that was sequenced in a study of human thymus T cells. Clones were read by immunoSEQ multiplex PCR, and TCRdb kept only the in-frame ones, dropping some. The sample lists roughly 60,000 clones, 90% to 95% occurring once. Input material: blood. Receptor source: a boy in the first two years of life with a congenital heart defect but otherwise immunologically healthy.

V usage is TRBV10-2 and J usage is TRBJ2-7, with TRBD1 identical over 9 bases. The V gene end was trimmed by 5 bases and the J gene end by 4 bases; junction bases not matched to a gene: 3. The CDR3 spans 13 residues. Germline values: CDR1 WSHSY, CDR2 SAAADI. CDR3 DNA sequence: TGCGCCAGCAGTACAGGGGGCAGGTACGAGCAGTACTTC. This encodes CASSTGGRYEQYF.

This chain connects TRBV7-2 to TRBJ1-5, with D possibly TRBD1 on 6 matching bases. The CDR3 has 15 residues. Trimming left V 4 bases short and J 3 bases short, with 13 bases between. Germline V gives CDR1 SGHTA, CDR2 FQGNSA. CDR3 coding DNA: TGTGCCAGCAGCTCGCATCAGGGGAACAATCAGCCCCAGCATTTT. Its translation: CASSSHQGNNQPQHF.

The J gene is TRBJ2-7, the V gene TRBV7-2, with D perhaps TRBD1 or TRBD2 (7 bases each). In germline, CDR1 is SGHTA, CDR2 FQGNSA. V lost 5 bases and J lost 0, with 17 bases in between. The CDR3 loop spans 16 amino acids. The CDR3 reads CASSLLGRGGSYEQYF. CDR3 sequence (DNA): TGTGCCAGCAGCCTCCTTGGCAGGGGGGGCTCCTACGAGCAGTACTTC.

The chain couples TRBV4-3 to TRBJ2-7, with 12 positions matching TRBD2. The length of the CDR3 is 15 residues. The V gene's germline CDR1 is LGHNA and CDR2 YSLEER. The junction had 8 bases not matched to a gene; V was cut back by 4 bases and J by 7 bases. CDR3 in amino acids: CASSPLAGGPGEQYF. The CDR3 nucleotides read TGCGCCAGCAGCCCCCTAGCGGGGGGGCCTGGGGAGCAGTACTTC.

By sample share, this clone is medium-sized. J is TRBJ2-5 and V is TRBV18; D is unresolved. Germline CDR1 reads KGHSH; CDR2 reads LQKENI. This CDR3 region has 13 residues. V was cut by 0 bases and J by 4 bases, with 6 bases left in between. The CDR3, as DNA: TGTGCCAGCTCACCACCGTTGGGAGAGACCCAGTACTTC. Its translation: CASSPPLGETQYF.

This sequence joins TRBV7-2 and TRBJ2-2; D is uncertain. Germline CDR1 and CDR2: SGHTA and FQGNSA. This CDR3 spans 13 amino acids. V was trimmed by 2 bases and J by 6 bases, leaving 7 bases between them. This CDR3 is CASSLLLSGELFF. The CDR3 coding sequence is TGTGCCAGCAGCTTACTCCTTTCCGGGGAGCTGTTTTTT. Full variable domain (outside the CDR3, taken from reference TRBV7-2 and TRBJ2-2): GAGVSQSPSNKVTEKGKDVELRCDPISGHTALYWYRQSLGQGLEFLIYFQGNSAPDKSGLPSDRFSAERTGGSVSTLTIQRTQQEDSAVYLCASSLLLSGELFFGEGSRLTVL.

The chain uses TRBV30 and TRBJ2-3; 13 bases match TRBD2. V was clipped by 0 bases and J by 4 bases; unmatched bases: 1. Germline V gene sequence: CDR1 GTSNPN, CDR2 SVGIG (reference sequence). This CDR3 has 15 amino acids. CDR3 amino acids: CAWSVTSGGADTQYF. The CDR3 DNA reads as TGTGCCTGGAGTGTAACTAGCGGGGGGGCAGATACGCAGTATTTT.

The chain has TRBV10-3 and TRBJ1-1; 8 nucleotides match TRBD1. The CDR3 is 13 residues long. With V trimmed by 7 bases and J by 5 bases, 6 bases remained unmatched. Germline V gene lookup returns CDR1 ENHRY and CDR2 SYGVKD. In DNA, the CDR3 is TGTGCCATCAATCAGGGGGCAGGAACTGAAGCTTTCTTT. This sequence encodes CAINQGAGTEAFF.

The chain carries TRBV19 and TRBJ2-1; 7 nucleotides match TRBD2. Trimming removed 4 bases from V and 2 bases from J; junction bases left unmatched: 5. Germline V gene lookup returns CDR1 LNHDA and CDR2 SQIVND (reference sequence). The CDR3 runs to 15 residues. In DNA form, the CDR3 reads TGTGCCAGTAGTACCAGCGGGGCGCCCTACAATGAGCAGTTCTTC. As protein: CASSTSGAPYNEQFF.

V is TRBV7-8 and J is TRBJ2-3; a possible D gene is TRBD1 (7 bases). The CDR3 is made up of 12 amino acids. Trimming shortened V by 5 bases and J by 6 bases, and 9 bases separated the two germline ends. From germline, CDR1 is SGHVS and CDR2 FQNEAQ. CDR3 protein: CASSPGGDTQYF. DNA for the CDR3: TGTGCCAGCAGCCCAGGGGGGGATACGCAGTATTTT.

This rearrangement joins TRBV2 to TRBJ2-1; perhaps D is TRBD1 or TRBD2 (6 bases each). This CDR3 is built from 14 residues. CDR1 and CDR2 (germline): SNHLY, FYNNEI. V lost 6 bases, J lost 6 bases, and 15 bases lay in between. For the CDR3, the DNA is TGTGCCAGCAGCCGGGAAGGAGGGGGCAATGAGCAGTTCTTC. It encodes CASSREGGGNEQFF.

The chain uses TRBV2 and TRBJ1-2; D perhaps matches TRBD1 (5 bases). This CDR3 contains 15 residues. CDR1 and CDR2 from the germline V gene are SNHLY and FYNNEI. The V end lost 7 bases, the J end lost 5 bases, and 20 bases lay between the germline ends. CDR3 bases: TGTGCCAGCATCGGTCTTAAGACAGCTTTTTATGGCTACACCTTC. Translating it yields CASIGLKTAFYGYTF.

The chain recombines TRBV6-5 with TRBJ2-7, with 9 bases matching TRBD1. This CDR3 comprises 16 residues. V was clipped by 0 bases and J by 3 bases; unmatched bases: 6. Looked up from germline, CDR1 is MNHEY and CDR2 is SVGAGI. As DNA, the CDR3 is TGTGCCAGCAGTTACTCGCCCGGGACAGGGATCTACGAGCAGTACTTC. Translation gives CASSYSPGTGIYEQYF.

V is TRBV7-6 and J is TRBJ1-6; D is uncertain. The CDR3 has 14 residues. Trimming cost V 4 bases and J 6 bases, with 10 bases left between them. CDR1 and CDR2 from the germline V gene are SGHVS and FNYEAQ. The CDR3, as DNA: TGTGCCAGCAGCTCAAGGGCGAGTAATTCACCCCTCCACTTT. It yields the protein CASSSRASNSPLHF.

The rearrangement links TRBV10-3 to TRBJ1-2; D not resolved. The CDR3 sequence is 14 residues long. V shed 8 bases and J shed 1 base, with 14 bases lying between them. Germline V gene data show CDR1 as ENHRY and CDR2 as SYGVKD. The CDR3 protein is CAIGRVGNNYGYTF. CDR3 DNA sequence: TGTGCCATCGGGAGAGTGGGCAATAACTATGGCTACACCTTC.

The gene calls are TRBV11-3 and TRBJ2-3; D is ambiguous. The germline CDR1 and CDR2 sequences are SGHNT and YENEEA. This CDR3 has 14 residues. The V end was cut by 1 base, the J end by 2 bases, with 7 bases between. The CDR3: CASSLGSPTDTQYF. As DNA, the CDR3 is TGTGCCAGCAGCTTAGGGAGTCCCACAGATACGCAGTATTTT.

This chain uses TRBV6-1 with TRBJ1-2; D possibly corresponds to TRBD1 (5 bases). The CDR3 is 15 amino acids. V was cut by 11 bases and J by 3 bases, with 22 bases left in between. In germline, CDR1 is MNHNS, CDR2 SASEGT. CDR3 DNA: TGTGCCTCTCGAGAGGGGCAGGGATTGTACTATGGCTACACCTTC. This translates into CASREGQGLYYGYTF.

This rearrangement joins TRBV21-1 to TRBJ1-2. TRBV21-1 is given as a pseudogene. The CDR3 sequence is 16 residues long. This CDR3 reads CASSKVGRTPNYGYTF. As DNA, the CDR3 is TGTGCCAGCAGCAAAGTGGGTAGAACACCTAACTATGGCTACACCTTC.

In regard to this clone: Other DNA sequences in the same sample also yield this CDR3. This chain connects TRBV6-5 to TRBJ2-7, with 8 bases fitting TRBD1. J gave up 2 bases and V 6 bases, and 0 bases lay outside the gene matches. The CDR3 consists of 12 residues. Germline values: CDR1 MNHEY, CDR2 SVGAGI. The CDR3 nucleotides are TGTGCCAGCAGGGACAGGGCCTACGAGCAGTACTTC. Protein: CASRDRAYEQYF.

This clone was counted a single time. J is TRBJ2-3 and V is TRBV28, with 7 bases identical to TRBD2. CDR3 length equals 16 residues. Unmatched junction bases numbered 11, after V lost 3 bases and J lost 5 bases. The germline gives CDR1 MDHEN, CDR2 SYDVKM. The CDR3: CASSLIGEGAIDTQYF. CDR3 nucleotide sequence: TGTGCCAGCAGTTTGATAGGGGAGGGCGCGATAGATACGCAGTATTTT.

The chain employs TRBV27 and TRBJ1-2; 8 bases are shared with TRBD1. Looked up from germline, CDR1 is MNHEY and CDR2 is SMNVEV (reference sequence). The V gene end was trimmed by 0 bases and the J gene end by 7 bases; junction bases not matched to a gene: 13. This CDR3 region has 17 residues. In DNA form, the CDR3 reads TGTGCCAGCAGTTTATCTAAGGACAGGGCTACCGGTATTGGCTACACCTTC. This sequence encodes CASSLSKDRATGIGYTF.

The chain couples TRBV5-5 to TRBJ1-1; 7 bases are shared with TRBD1. Germline trimming cut 1 base from V and 4 bases from J; bases unmatched to any gene: 4. Germline V CDR1 and CDR2: SGHKS, YYEKEE (reference sequence). CDR3 length: 14 amino acids. The DNA for the CDR3 is TGTGCCAGCAGCTTGTTCGACAGGGCCACTGAAGCTTTCTTT. This encodes CASSLFDRATEAFF.

The V gene is TRBV28, the J gene TRBJ1-4; no firm D call. The CDR3 runs to 14 residues. The V end lost 6 bases, the J end lost 3 bases, and 11 bases lay between the germline ends. CDR1 is MDHEN and CDR2 is SYDVKM in the germline V gene. The DNA for the CDR3 is TGTGCCAGCAGCGCCAGTAGACCTAATGAAAAACTGTTTTTT. Residues: CASSASRPNEKLFF.

This sequence joins TRBV6-5 and TRBJ1-4; D is perhaps TRBD1 (5 bases). Germline CDR1 is MNHEY and CDR2 is SVGAGI. V was shortened by 4 bases and J by 5 bases, with 14 bases between the two germline ends. The CDR3 consists of 15 residues. The chain's CDR3 is CASSSLREGNEKLFF. The DNA for the CDR3 is TGTGCCAGCAGTTCCCTCCGCGAGGGGAATGAAAAACTGTTTTTT.